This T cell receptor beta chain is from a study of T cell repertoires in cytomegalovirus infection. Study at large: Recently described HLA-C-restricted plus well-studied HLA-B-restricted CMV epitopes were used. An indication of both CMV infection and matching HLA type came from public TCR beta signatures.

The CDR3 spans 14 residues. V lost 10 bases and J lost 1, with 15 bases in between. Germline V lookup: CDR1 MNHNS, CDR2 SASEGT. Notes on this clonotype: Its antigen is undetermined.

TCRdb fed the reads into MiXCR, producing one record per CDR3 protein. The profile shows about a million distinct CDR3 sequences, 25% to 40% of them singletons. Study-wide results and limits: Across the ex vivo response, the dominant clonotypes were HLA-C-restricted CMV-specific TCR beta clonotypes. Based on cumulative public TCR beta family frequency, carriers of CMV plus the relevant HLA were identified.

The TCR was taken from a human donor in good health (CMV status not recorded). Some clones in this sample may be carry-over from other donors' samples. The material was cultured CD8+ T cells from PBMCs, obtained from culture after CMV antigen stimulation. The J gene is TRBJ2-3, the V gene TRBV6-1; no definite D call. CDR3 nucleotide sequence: TGTGCCACTGCTTACGGGTCGCGCACAGATACGCAGTATTTT. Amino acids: CATAYGSRTDTQYF.